This TCR beta chain was recovered during a study of blood T cell repertoires in COVID-19. The CDR3 runs 16 residues. The germline V gene encodes CDR1 MNHEY and CDR2 SVGAGI. Trimming took off 2 bases at V and 3 bases at J, with 16 bases between the two ends. Here immunoSEQ multiplex PCR was the method, and the copy in TCRdb shows in-frame clones only, minus some. The sample shows approximately 80,000 clones, 76% of them seen only once. The sequencing sample was made of peripheral blood. The source of this sequence is a man in his 70s with active or convalescent COVID-19. V usage is TRBV6-5 and J usage is TRBJ1-2, with a possible D match to TRBD1 (6 bases). The CDR3 bases are TGTGCCAGCAGTTACGCGAGTCTACAGGGCGACTATGGCTACACCTTC. Amino acid sequence: CASSYASLQGDYGYTF.